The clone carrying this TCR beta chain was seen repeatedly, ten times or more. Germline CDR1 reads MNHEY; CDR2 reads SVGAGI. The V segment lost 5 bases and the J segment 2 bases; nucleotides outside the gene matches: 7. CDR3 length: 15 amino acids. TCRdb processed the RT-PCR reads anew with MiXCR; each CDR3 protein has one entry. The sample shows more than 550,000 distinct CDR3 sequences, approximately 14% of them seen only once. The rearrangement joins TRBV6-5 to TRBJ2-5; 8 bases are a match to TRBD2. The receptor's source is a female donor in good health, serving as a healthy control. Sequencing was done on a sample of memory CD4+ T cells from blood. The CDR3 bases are TGTGCCAGCAGTCTCGGGGGGGCCCTTCAAGAGACCCAGTACTTC. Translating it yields CASSLGGALQETQYF.